Presented here are 3 T cell receptor beta chains from one specimen sequenced in a study of blood T cell repertoires in COVID-19. Using immunoSEQ multiplex PCR, the repertoire was profiled, and TCRdb retains in-frame clones only, with some absent. Among about 110,000 clones, 85% were seen once, and the ten largest hold approximately 5.1%. Source material: peripheral blood. The receptors stem from a woman in her fifties or sixties with COVID-19, enrolled during active disease.

V gene TRBV9 combines with J gene TRBJ1-5; TRBD1 might be the D (5 bases). The V end was cut by 2 bases, the J end by 4 bases, with 10 bases between. Germline-derived CDR1 and CDR2 are SGDLS and YYNGEE. The CDR3 consists of 14 residues. The CDR3: CASSVAGGNQPQHF. The DNA for the CDR3 is TGTGCCAGCAGCGTCGCCGGGGGGAATCAGCCCCAGCATTTT.

The chain couples TRBV6-6 to TRBJ1-1, with D unresolved. The CDR3 runs to 15 residues. The germline V and J ends were trimmed by 2 bases and 3 bases, with 13 bases remaining between them. Germline V gene data show CDR1 as MNHNY and CDR2 as SVGAGI (reference sequence). The CDR3 coding sequence is TGTGCCAGCAGTTACCCCACATTCCAGGACACTGAAGCTTTCTTT. This sequence encodes CASSYPTFQDTEAFF.

In its sample, this clone was seen once. V and J are TRBV10-2 and TRBJ2-7; 11 bases are a match to TRBD1. The V and J ends lost 6 bases and 4 bases, in that order; junction bases with no gene match: 5. This CDR3 has 14 residues. Germline CDR1 reads WSHSY; CDR2 reads SAAADI. Here the CDR3 reads CASRLGQGAYEQYF. The CDR3 DNA is TGCGCCAGCAGATTAGGACAGGGGGCTTACGAGCAGTACTTC.